The 16 T cell receptor beta chains presented below share a single source sample, sequenced in a study of control samples from healthy donors and cancer patients. Method: immunoSEQ multiplex PCR; TCRdb's copy keeps in-frame clones and lacks some. Of approximately 160,000 clones detected, 90% to 95% appear once; the ten largest clones hold over 4%. Input material: blood. The receptors stem from a woman in her fifties or sixties in good health.

This clone was observed a single time. The chain carries TRBV5-5 and TRBJ2-7, with 9 bases lining up with TRBD2. The CDR3 has 15 amino acids. The J segment lost 3 bases and the V segment lost 5 bases, leaving 9 bases of the junction unmatched. Germline assignment: CDR1 SGHKS and CDR2 YYEKEE (reference sequence). CDR3: CASSLSLAGHYEQYF. The CDR3 nucleotides are TGTGCCAGCAGTCTTAGTCTAGCGGGACACTACGAGCAGTACTTC.

This clone was seen only once. The V and J genes are TRBV5-1 and TRBJ1-2, with TRBD1 as a possible D gene (5 bases). Germline CDR1 SGHRS, CDR2 YFSETQ. The CDR3 has 14 amino acids. The V end was cut by 4 bases, the J end by 10 bases, with 20 bases between. CDR3: CASSPQDQTGSYTF. CDR3 coding DNA: TGCGCCAGCAGCCCCCAGGACCAAACAGGTTCCTACACCTTC.

The genes are TRBV18 and TRBJ1-1, with D unresolved. V lost 4 bases, J lost 1 base, and 7 bases lay in between. The V gene's germline CDR1 is KGHSH and CDR2 LQKENI. The CDR3 sequence is 13 residues long. The CDR3 reads CASSREQNTEAFF. The CDR3, as DNA: TGTGCCAGCTCACGGGAGCAGAACACTGAAGCTTTCTTT.

The chain is built from TRBV29-1 and TRBJ1-2, with D unresolved. The V gene lost 6 bases and the J gene lost 6 bases, with 14 bases spanning the gap. The germline gives CDR1 SQVTM, CDR2 ANQGSEA. The CDR3 covers 12 residues. CDR3 in amino acids: CSVGSIADGYTF. CDR3 nucleotide sequence: TGCAGCGTGGGATCTATCGCGGATGGCTACACCTTC.

In the case of this clone: At one end, the junction sequence differs from germline, possibly due to a read error. V and J are TRBV7-7 and TRBJ2-1, with D perhaps given as TRBD1 or TRBD2 (5 bases each). The germline gives CDR1 SSHAT, CDR2 FNYEAQ (reference sequence). The CDR3 is 13 residues long. The CDR3 nucleotides are TGTGCTAGCAGCTTAACCGGGACCGATGAGCAGTTCTTC. This sequence encodes CASSLTGTDEQFF.

The CDR3 protein is CASSLTGRTGSSYEQYF. CDR3 bases: TGTGCCAGCAGCTTAACCGGGCGGACGGGAAGCTCCTACGAGCAGTACTTC. The chain combines TRBV7-2 with TRBJ2-7; TRBD2 might be the D (5 bases). CDR3 length equals 17 residues. The germline V and J ends were trimmed by 2 bases and 0 bases, with 17 bases remaining between them. The germline V gene encodes CDR1 SGHTA and CDR2 FQGNSA.

This chain links TRBV5-6 with TRBJ2-5, with TRBD2 matching over 7 bases. J was trimmed by 5 bases and V by 1 base; bases with no gene match: 2. CDR1 is SGHDT and CDR2 is YYEEEE in the germline V gene. The CDR3 spans 13 residues. DNA of the CDR3: TGTGCCAGCAGCTTGCGGGGAGGGGAGACCCAGTACTTC. It codes for CASSLRGGETQYF.

This rearrangement joins TRBV29-1 to TRBJ2-7; maybe TRBD2 (6 bases). Germline assignment: CDR1 SQVTM and CDR2 ANQGSEA. V shed 8 bases and J shed 7 bases, with 21 bases lying between them. The CDR3 sequence is 13 residues long. CDR3 sequence: CSSPRRRVGEQYF. In DNA, the CDR3 is TGCAGCTCCCCCAGGAGGAGGGTGGGTGAGCAGTACTTC.

The chain uses TRBV7-2 and TRBJ1-6, with a weak D call TRBD1 (6 bases). Germline CDR1 reads SGHTA; CDR2 reads FQGNSA. This CDR3 region has 17 residues. V lost 1 base and J lost 9, with 19 bases in between. The CDR3 coding sequence is TGTGCCAGCAGCTTAGAGGGGGGGGCACAGGGCACTTCACCCCTCCACTTT. Its protein product is CASSLEGGAQGTSPLHF.

The chain joins TRBV4-2 to TRBJ2-3; TRBD2 agrees at 7 bases. The CDR3 is made up of 16 amino acids. The V segment lost 1 base and the J segment 2 bases; nucleotides outside the gene matches: 6. Germline values: CDR1 LGHNA, CDR2 YNFKEQ. The CDR3 is CASSQGEGKPTDTQYF. The CDR3 nucleotides read TGTGCCAGCAGCCAAGGGGAGGGTAAACCCACAGATACGCAGTATTTT.

The chain joins TRBV7-9 to TRBJ1-2, with unresolved D. Germline lookup yields CDR1 SEHNR and CDR2 FQNEAQ (reference sequence). V lost 1 base and J 2 bases, leaving 5 bases between the germline ends. CDR3 length: 13 amino acids. CDR3 loop: CASSLGENYGYTF. As DNA, the CDR3 is TGTGCCAGCAGCTTAGGGGAAAACTATGGCTACACCTTC.

DNA for the CDR3: TGCGCCAGCAGCCAACGATGGACAGGGGCGCAGTTCTTC. This gives the protein CASSQRWTGAQFF. The V call is TRBV4-3, the J call TRBJ2-1; TRBD1 aligns across 9 bases. Germline assignment: CDR1 LGHNA and CDR2 YSLEER. The CDR3 length is 13 residues. With 2 bases clipped from V and 12 bases from J, the junction kept 5 bases outside the gene matches.

V usage is TRBV7-9 and J usage is TRBJ1-3; D call uncertain. CDR1 is SEHNR, CDR2 FQNEAQ, per germline (reference sequence). The CDR3 is 14 amino acids. Between the trimmed V and J ends, which lost 6 bases and 4 bases, there was a span of 13 bases. CDR3 region: CASSYENPGNTIYF. DNA of the CDR3: TGTGCCAGCAGTTACGAGAACCCCGGAAACACCATATATTTT.

This clone occurred once. The chain recombines TRBV5-1 with TRBJ1-3, with D tentatively TRBD1 (6 bases). Germline V gene data show CDR1 as SGHRS and CDR2 as YFSETQ. The CDR3 is 16 amino acids. The ends were cut back, 0 bases at V and 4 bases at J, with 14 bases in the middle. The CDR3 sequence is CASSLGWTAEGNTIYF. In DNA form, the CDR3 reads TGCGCCAGCAGCTTGGGCTGGACAGCCGAAGGAAACACCATATATTTT. Full variable domain (missing parts from reference TRBV5-1 and TRBJ1-3): KAGVTQTPRYLIKTRGQQVTLSCSPISGHRSVSWYQQTPGQGLQFLFEYFSETQRNKGNFPGRFSGRQFSNSRSEMNVSTLELGDSALYLCASSLGWTAEGNTIYFGEGSWLTVV.

The chain joins TRBV10-1 to TRBJ2-7, with TRBD1 as a possible D gene (6 bases). V lost 4 bases to trimming and J lost 4 bases, with 14 bases between them. Germline values: CDR1 WNHNN, CDR2 SYGVQD (reference sequence). The CDR3 contains 14 residues. The CDR3 DNA sequence: TGCGCCAGCAGTGTTCCACAGGGTGGGTACGAGCAGTACTTC. Translated, it gives CASSVPQGGYEQYF.

CDR3 sequence (DNA): TGTGCCAGCAGAGGGGGGCCCTTTGGCACAGATACGCAGTATTTT. Translating gives CASRGGPFGTDTQYF. The gene calls are TRBV6-6 and TRBJ2-3; D is perhaps TRBD1 or TRBD2 (6 bases each). Per germline, CDR1 MNHNY and CDR2 SVGAGI (reference sequence). V was shortened by 6 bases and J by 1 base, with 14 bases between the two germline ends. The CDR3 sequence is 15 residues long.